The 8 T cell receptor beta chains below come from one sample, sequenced in a study of T-cell memory formation after mild COVID-19. Each CDR3 protein gets one entry after TCRdb re-called the 5' RACE reads with MiXCR. The table lists over 300,000 distinct CDR3 sequences, 20% to 25% of them singletons, with over 20% in the top ten. Specimen: PBMCs or a T cell subset sorted from them (not recorded which). The receptors originated from a man aged 18 to 29 who had mild COVID-19 (a few samples of this study predate the infection). Cell type and time point are not known.

This clonotype appeared a few times. The chain employs TRBV20-1 and TRBJ1-4; 10 positions match TRBD1. CDR1 is DFQATT and CDR2 is SNEGSKA in the germline V gene (reference sequence). Losses at the gene ends were 6 bases for V and 8 bases for J; bases not matched to a gene: 6. This CDR3 comprises 13 residues. The CDR3, as DNA: TGCAGTGCGCTTGACAGGGGGCAAGAAAAACTGTTTTTT. It codes for CSALDRGQEKLFF.

This clonotype was counted a few times. This rearrangement joins TRBV12-3 or TRBV12-4 to TRBJ2-7; tentative D call: TRBD1 (5 bases). V was pared by 8 bases and J by 3 bases, with 14 bases between. The CDR3 has 13 residues. The CDR3 here is CASGAEAIYEQYF. Written as DNA, the CDR3 is TGTGCCAGCGGGGCGGAAGCCATCTACGAGCAGTACTTC.

This clonotype occurred a few times. The rearrangement links TRBV15 to TRBJ2-1; D not certain. The CDR3 runs 14 residues. Germline lookup yields CDR1 LNHNV and CDR2 YYDKDF (reference sequence). Trimming took off 1 base at V and 5 bases at J, with 9 bases between the two ends. The CDR3 DNA follows: TGTGCCACCAGCAGAGCCCCCCTGGACAATGAGCAGTTCTTC. Its protein is CATSRAPLDNEQFF. The full variable domain, completed using reference TRBV15 and TRBJ2-1, is DAMVIQNPRYQVTQFGKPVTLSCSQTLNHNVMYWYQQKSSQAPKLLFHYYDKDFNNEADTPDNFQSRRPNTSFCFLDIRSPGLGDTAMYLCATSRAPLDNEQFFGPGTRLTVL.

This clonotype has at least ten counts. This chain joins TRBV4-3 and TRBJ2-2; possibly TRBD2 for D (5 bases). V was pared by 0 bases and J by 7 bases, with 12 bases between. Germline lookup yields CDR1 LGHNA and CDR2 YSLEER. This CDR3 comprises 15 residues. CDR3 sequence: CASSQDRGYGGELFF. Written as DNA, the CDR3 is TGCGCCAGCAGCCAAGATCGAGGGTATGGCGGGGAGCTGTTTTTT.

This clonotype was counted between two and nine times. For the CDR3, the DNA is TGTGCCAGCAGTTACTCGCTGCGGGGACTTTCGTACTTC. Protein: CASSYSLRGLSYF. V is TRBV6-2 or TRBV6-3 and J is TRBJ2-4; D might be TRBD2 (6 bases). The V gene lost 0 bases and the J gene lost 15 bases, with 15 bases spanning the gap. The germline CDR1 and CDR2 sequences are MNHEY and SVGEGT. CDR3 size: 13 residues.

In its sample, this clonotype was seen a few times. The rearrangement uses TRBV5-4 and TRBJ2-7, with 8 bases that match TRBD1. The CDR3 has 14 residues. Losses at the gene ends were 4 bases for V and 0 bases for J; bases not matched to a gene: 3. The germline CDR1 and CDR2 sequences are SGHNT and YYREEE (reference sequence). This CDR3 is CASSRTGNSYEQYV. In DNA, the CDR3 is TGTGCCAGCAGCAGGACAGGGAACTCCTACGAGCAGTACGTC.

This chain uses TRBV5-1 with TRBJ1-2; D possibly corresponds to TRBD1 (5 bases). CDR3 size: 14 residues. CDR1 and CDR2 (germline): SGHRS, YFSETQ. V lost 7 bases and J 5 bases, leaving 18 bases between the germline ends. The CDR3 sequence is CASRVERGAYGYTF. The CDR3 nucleotides read TGCGCCAGCCGTGTGGAAAGGGGCGCTTATGGCTACACCTTC.

The chain has TRBV9 and TRBJ1-5, with 7 bases matching TRBD1. The CDR3 is made up of 15 amino acids. Trimming took 0 bases from V and 8 from J; bases not matched to a gene: 8. Per the germline V gene, CDR1 is SGDLS and CDR2 is YYNGEE. CDR3 amino acids: CASSVEGTVREPQHF. Written as DNA, the CDR3 is TGTGCCAGCAGCGTAGAAGGGACAGTGAGGGAGCCCCAGCATTTT.